This T cell receptor (beta chain) originates from a study of T cells in Graves' hyperthyroidism and ophthalmopathy. RNA transcripts were the template for amplifying TCR beta CDR3 regions. HTBI primers drove first-round RT-PCR of the TCR CDR3. TCRdb re-analysed the multiplex PCR reads in MiXCR, keeping a single row per CDR3 protein. The repertoire holds about 400,000 distinct CDR3 sequences, roughly 13% seen once, with 4% to 6.5% in the top ten. V lost 5 bases and J 4 bases, leaving 13 bases between the germline ends. This CDR3 has 14 amino acids. The germline V gene has CDR1 SEHNR and CDR2 FQNEAQ (reference sequence). This clonotype came up many times. No ophthalmopathy progression within 18 months constituted stable Graves' hyperthyroidism.

The chain employs TRBV7-9 and TRBJ2-3; D might be TRBD1 or TRBD2, each matching 5 bases. This clonotype was obtained from a woman between 18 and 30 years old with Graves' hyperthyroidism. Sequences were obtained from blood. The CDR3 nucleotides read TGTGCCAGCAGCCTCGTGGGGGTAGCAGATACGCAGTATTTT. It translates to CASSLVGVADTQYF.